This T cell receptor (beta chain) was captured by sequencing in a study of T-cell memory formation after mild COVID-19. Overall study: In these data, TCR clusters were largely donor specific. General study findings and limits: Clones contracting day 15 to 85 were balanced CD4/CD8; later expanders leaned CD4+.

The CDR3 spans 14 residues. V was clipped by 6 bases and J by 1 base, with 10 bases between them. On this clonotype itself: What it binds is not known.

Libraries for TCRalpha and TCRbeta carried sample barcodes and unique molecular identifiers via 5'RACE. TCRdb redid the calling of the 5' RACE reads with MiXCR, one entry per CDR3 protein. The sample holds 400,000 to 500,000 distinct CDR3 sequences, about 20% seen once. The TCR originated in an adult woman who had mild COVID-19 (a few samples of this study predate the infection). Cell type and time point are not known. The sequenced material came from PBMCs or a T cell subset sorted from them (not recorded which). J is TRBJ1-5 and V is TRBV12-3 or TRBV12-4; D remains unclear. The DNA of the CDR3 is TGTGCCAGCAGCGCCGGAGTGAGCAATCAGCCCCAGCATTTT. Its translation: CASSAGVSNQPQHF.